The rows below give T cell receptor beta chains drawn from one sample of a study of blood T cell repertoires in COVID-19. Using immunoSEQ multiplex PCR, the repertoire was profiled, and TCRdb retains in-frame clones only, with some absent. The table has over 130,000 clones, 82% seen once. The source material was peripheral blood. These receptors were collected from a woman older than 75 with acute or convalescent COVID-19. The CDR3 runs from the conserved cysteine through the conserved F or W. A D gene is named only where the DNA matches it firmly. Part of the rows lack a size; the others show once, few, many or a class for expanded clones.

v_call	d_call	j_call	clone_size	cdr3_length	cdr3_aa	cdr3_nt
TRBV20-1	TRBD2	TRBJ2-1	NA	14	CSASYTTSGRSQFF	TGCAGTGCTAGTTACACAACTAGCGGGAGGAGCCAGTTCTTC
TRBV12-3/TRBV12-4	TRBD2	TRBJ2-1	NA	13	CARGLAGFNEQFF	TGTGCCAGAGGACTAGCGGGATTCAATGAGCAGTTCTTC
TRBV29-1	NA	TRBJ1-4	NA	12	CSVAEGDEKLFF	TGCAGCGTTGCTGAGGGAGATGAAAAACTGTTTTTT
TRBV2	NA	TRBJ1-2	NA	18	CASSEAGRGPDPNYGYTF	TGTGCCAGCAGTGAAGCGGGCAGGGGCCCTGATCCTAACTATGGCTACACCTTC
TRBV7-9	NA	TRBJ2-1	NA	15	CASSTTSRSYNEQFF	TGTGCCAGCAGCACGACTTCCCGATCCTACAATGAGCAGTTCTTC
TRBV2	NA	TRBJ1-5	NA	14	CASSEGWRNQPQHF	TGTGCCAGCAGTGAAGGGTGGCGCAATCAGCCCCAGCATTTT
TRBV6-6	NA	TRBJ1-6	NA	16	CASSYQGPGSNSPLHF	TGTGCCAGCAGTTACCAGGGCCCCGGGAGTAATTCACCCCTCCACTTT
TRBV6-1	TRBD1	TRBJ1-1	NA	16	CASSGVWGQAFTEAFF	TGTGCCAGCAGTGGAGTGTGGGGACAGGCCTTCACTGAAGCTTTCTTT
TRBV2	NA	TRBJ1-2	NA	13	CASNGGQNYGYTF	TGTGCCAGCAACGGCGGCCAGAACTATGGCTACACCTTC
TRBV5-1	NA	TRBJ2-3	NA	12	CASSLDSDTQYF	TGCGCCAGCAGCTTGGACTCAGATACGCAGTATTTT
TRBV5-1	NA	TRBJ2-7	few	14	CASSLGTQTYEQYF	TGCGCCAGCAGCTTGGGGACACAAACCTACGAGCAGTACTTC
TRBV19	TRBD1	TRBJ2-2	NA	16	CASSAPETGVTGELFF	TGTGCCAGTAGTGCCCCAGAGACAGGGGTCACCGGGGAGCTGTTTTTT
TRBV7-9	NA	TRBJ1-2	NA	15	CASSRGTGGSYGYTF	TGTGCCAGCAGCCGTGGGACGGGGGGATCCTATGGCTACACCTTC
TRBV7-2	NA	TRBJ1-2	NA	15	CASSPAGQNFYGYTF	TGTGCCAGCAGCCCCGCCGGACAGAACTTCTATGGCTACACCTTC
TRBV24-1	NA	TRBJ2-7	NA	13	CATGSGPTYEQYF	TGTGCCACCGGTTCAGGGCCTACCTACGAGCAGTACTTC
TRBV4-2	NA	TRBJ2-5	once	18	CASSQDGIITEGWETQYF	TGTGCCAGCAGCCAAGACGGAATTATAACGGAGGGATGGGAGACCCAGTACTTC
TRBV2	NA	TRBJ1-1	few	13	CASNINRVTEAFF	TGTGCCAGCAATATAAACAGGGTTACTGAAGCTTTCTTT
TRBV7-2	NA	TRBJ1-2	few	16	CASSLNRETTNYGYTF	TGTGCCAGCAGCTTGAACAGGGAGACCACTAACTATGGCTACACCTTC
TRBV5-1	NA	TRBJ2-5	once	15	CASSDSVDQGETQYF	TGCGCCAGCAGCGACAGCGTAGACCAGGGTGAGACCCAGTACTTC
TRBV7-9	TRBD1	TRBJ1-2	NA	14	CASSPGTGYFGYTF	TGTGCCAGCAGTCCCGGGACAGGGTATTTTGGCTACACCTTC
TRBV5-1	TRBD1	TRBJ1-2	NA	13	CASSPDRRFGYTF	TGCGCCAGCAGCCCGGACAGGCGGTTTGGCTACACCTTC
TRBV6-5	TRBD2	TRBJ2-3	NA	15	CASTVAGGLRDTQYF	TGTGCCAGCACAGTAGCGGGGGGGCTTAGAGATACGCAGTATTTT
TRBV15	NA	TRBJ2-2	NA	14	CATRGLANTGELFF	TGTGCCACCCGGGGACTCGCGAACACCGGGGAGCTGTTTTTT
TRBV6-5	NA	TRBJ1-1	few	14	CASSYRSRATEAFF	TGTGCCAGCAGTTACCGGTCCAGGGCCACTGAAGCTTTCTTT
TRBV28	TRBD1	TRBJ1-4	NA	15	CANSRDSATNEKLFF	TGTGCCAACAGCCGGGACAGCGCAACTAATGAAAAACTGTTTTTT
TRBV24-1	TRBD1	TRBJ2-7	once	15	CATSAWTGDGYEQYF	TGTGCCACCAGTGCCTGGACAGGGGATGGCTACGAGCAGTACTTC
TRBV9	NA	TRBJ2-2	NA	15	CASSVDTTNTGELFF	TGTGCCAGCAGCGTAGATACTACGAACACCGGGGAGCTGTTTTTT
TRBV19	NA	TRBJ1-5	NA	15	CASSIPTETNQPQHF	TGTGCCAGTAGTATACCGACAGAAACCAATCAGCCCCAGCATTTT
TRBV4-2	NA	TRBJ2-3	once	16	CASSQEGRGYTDTQYF	TGTGCCAGCAGCCAAGAAGGGCGGGGCTACACAGATACGCAGTATTTT
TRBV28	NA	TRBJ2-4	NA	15	CASSVQVSAKNIQYF	TGTGCCAGCAGTGTACAGGTTTCGGCCAAAAACATTCAGTACTTC
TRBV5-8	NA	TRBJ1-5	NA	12	CASSLVDQPQHF	TGTGCCAGCAGCTTGGTCGATCAGCCCCAGCATTTT
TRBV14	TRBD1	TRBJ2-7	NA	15	CASSQFGQGLIEQYF	TGTGCCAGCAGCCAATTTGGACAGGGGCTTATCGAGCAGTACTTC
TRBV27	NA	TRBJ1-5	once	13	CASGYYSNQPQHF	TGTGCCAGCGGGTACTATAGCAATCAGCCCCAGCATTTT
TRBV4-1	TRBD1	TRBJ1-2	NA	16	CASSRGTGLLDYGYTF	TGCGCCAGCAGCCGCGGGACAGGTCTATTGGACTATGGCTACACCTTC
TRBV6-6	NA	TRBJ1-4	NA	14	CASSPWRPNEKLFF	TGTGCCAGCAGTCCCTGGAGGCCTAATGAAAAACTGTTTTTT
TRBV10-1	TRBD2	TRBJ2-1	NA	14	CASSLAGGLDEQFF	TGCGCCAGCAGTCTAGCGGGAGGTTTGGATGAGCAGTTCTTC
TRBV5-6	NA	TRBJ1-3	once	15	CASSSLGLGGNTIYF	TGTGCCAGCAGCTCACTGGGACTCGGAGGGAACACCATATATTTT
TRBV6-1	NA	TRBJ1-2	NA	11	CASSEDSRYTF	TGTGCCAGCAGTGAAGACAGTCGCTACACCTTC
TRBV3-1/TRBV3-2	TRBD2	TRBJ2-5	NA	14	CASSQGQRGETQYF	TGTGCCAGCAGCCAAGGCCAGCGGGGGGAGACCCAGTACTTC
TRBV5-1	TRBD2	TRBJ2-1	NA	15	CASSPLGGSYNEQFF	TGCGCCAGCAGCCCCTTGGGGGGGTCCTACAATGAGCAGTTCTTC
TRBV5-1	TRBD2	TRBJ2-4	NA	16	CASSGGTSGGEVIQYF	TGCGCCAGCAGCGGAGGGACTAGCGGGGGGGAAGTCATTCAGTACTTC
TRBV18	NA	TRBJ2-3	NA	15	CASSPFSGSTDTQYF	TGTGCCAGCTCACCATTCTCAGGAAGCACAGATACGCAGTATTTT
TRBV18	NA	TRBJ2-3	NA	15	CASSPPVTGTDTQYF	TGTGCCAGCTCACCACCGGTCACAGGCACAGATACGCAGTATTTT
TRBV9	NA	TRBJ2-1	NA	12	CASSLAYNEQFF	TGTGCCAGCAGCCTGGCTTACAATGAGCAGTTCTTC
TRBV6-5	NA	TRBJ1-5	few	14	CASRQTGYNQPQHF	TGTGCCAGCAGACAGACAGGCTACAATCAGCCCCAGCATTTT
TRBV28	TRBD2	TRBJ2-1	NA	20	CASSSISGNKPLGSYNEQFF	TGTGCCAGCAGTTCGATAAGCGGGAATAAACCGTTAGGCTCCTACAATGAGCAGTTCTTC
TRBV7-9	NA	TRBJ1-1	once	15	CASSRDGGSNTEAFF	TGTGCCAGCAGCCGAGATGGGGGGTCTAACACTGAAGCTTTCTTT
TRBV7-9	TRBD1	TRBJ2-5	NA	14	CASSLTQGAETQYF	TGTGCCAGCAGCTTAACTCAGGGGGCCGAGACCCAGTACTTC
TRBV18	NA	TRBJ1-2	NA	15	CASSPLGAENYGYTF	TGTGCCAGCTCACCGTTGGGGGCTGAAAACTATGGCTACACCTTC
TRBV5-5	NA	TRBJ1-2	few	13	CASSLGPNYGYTF	TGTGCCAGCAGCTTGGGGCCTAACTATGGCTACACCTTC
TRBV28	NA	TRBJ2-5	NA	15	CASSGRGRGVGSQYF	TGTGCCAGCAGTGGCCGGGGCAGGGGGGTAGGGTCCCAGTACTTC
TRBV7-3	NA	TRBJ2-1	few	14	CASSLHDWYNEQFF	TGTGCCAGCAGCTTACATGACTGGTACAATGAGCAGTTCTTC
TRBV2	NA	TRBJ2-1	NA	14	CASSLRLSINEQFF	TGTGCCAGCAGTTTGCGCTTAAGTATCAATGAGCAGTTCTTC
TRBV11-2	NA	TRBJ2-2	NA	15	CASSPMGLESGELFF	TGTGCCAGCAGCCCAATGGGGCTCGAGTCCGGGGAGCTGTTTTTT
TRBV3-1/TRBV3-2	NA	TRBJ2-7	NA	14	CASSLEAATYEQYF	TGTGCCAGCAGCTTAGAAGCGGCCACCTACGAGCAGTACTTC
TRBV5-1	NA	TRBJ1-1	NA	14	CASSFRQGGTEAFF	TGCGCCAGCAGCTTTAGGCAGGGTGGCACTGAAGCTTTCTTT
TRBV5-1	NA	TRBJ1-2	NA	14	CASSDSEGSLGYTF	TGCGCCAGCAGTGACTCGGAGGGCTCCCTTGGCTACACCTTC
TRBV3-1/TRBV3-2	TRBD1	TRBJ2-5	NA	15	CASSHHTGGRETQYF	TGTGCCAGCAGCCACCACACAGGGGGCCGGGAGACCCAGTACTTC